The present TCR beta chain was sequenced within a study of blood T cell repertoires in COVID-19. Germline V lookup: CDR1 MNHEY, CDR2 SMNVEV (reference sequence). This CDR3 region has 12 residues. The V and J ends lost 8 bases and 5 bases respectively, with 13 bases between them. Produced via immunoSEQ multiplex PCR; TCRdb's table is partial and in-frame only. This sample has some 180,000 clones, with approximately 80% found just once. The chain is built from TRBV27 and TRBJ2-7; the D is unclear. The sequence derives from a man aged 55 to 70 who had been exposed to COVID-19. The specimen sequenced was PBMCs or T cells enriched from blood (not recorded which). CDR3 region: CASRTVRDEQYF. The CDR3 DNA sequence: TGTGCCAGCCGAACGGTCCGGGACGAGCAGTACTTC.